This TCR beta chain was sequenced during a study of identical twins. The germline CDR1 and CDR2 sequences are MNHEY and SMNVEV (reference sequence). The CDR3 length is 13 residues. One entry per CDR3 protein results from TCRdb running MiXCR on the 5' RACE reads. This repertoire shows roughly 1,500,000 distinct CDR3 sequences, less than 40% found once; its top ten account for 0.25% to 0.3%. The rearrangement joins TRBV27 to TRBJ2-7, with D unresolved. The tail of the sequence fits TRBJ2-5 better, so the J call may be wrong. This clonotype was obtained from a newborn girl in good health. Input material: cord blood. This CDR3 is CASSLYFPETQYF. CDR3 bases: TGTGCCAGCAGTTTATATTTCCCAGAGACCCAGTACTTC.